These T cell receptor beta chains were read from a single sample in a study of blood T cell repertoires in COVID-19. This table comes from immunoSEQ multiplex PCR, and its TCRdb copy is limited to in-frame clones, with some not included. The sample contains about 130,000 clones, 86% of which appear only once. Sequencing was performed on peripheral blood. Receptors were obtained from a woman between 50 and 59 years old who had recovered from COVID-19. CDR3s include the opening cysteine and the closing phenylalanine or tryptophan. D genes are given only for firm matches.

D gene: TRBD1; V gene: TRBV7-2; J gene: TRBJ2-6; CDR3 DNA: TGTGCCAGCAGCTTAGCCGGGACAGCCGTCTCTGGGGCCAACGTCCTGACTTTC; CDR3 protein: CASSLAGTAVSGANVLTF
D gene: TRBD1; V gene: TRBV6-2/TRBV6-3; J gene: TRBJ1-2; CDR3 DNA: TGTGCCAGCAGTTACACAGGGGGCATCGACTATGGCTACACCTTC; CDR3 protein: CASSYTGGIDYGYTF
D gene: NA; V gene: TRBV2; J gene: TRBJ1-5; CDR3 DNA: TGTGCCAGCAGGGCCTTTAGCAATCAGCCCCAGCATTTT; CDR3 protein: CASRAFSNQPQHF
D gene: NA; V gene: TRBV11-3; J gene: TRBJ1-1; CDR3 DNA: TGTGCCAGCAGCTCTAGACCCCACACTGAAGCTTTCTTT; CDR3 protein: CASSSRPHTEAFF
D gene: TRBD2; V gene: TRBV13; J gene: TRBJ2-1; CDR3 DNA: TGTGCCAGCAGCTTAGCCCGGACTAGCGGGAGCAATGAGCAGTTCTTC; CDR3 protein: CASSLARTSGSNEQFF
D gene: TRBD1; V gene: TRBV7-2; J gene: TRBJ1-5; CDR3 DNA: TGTGCCAGCAGCTTACGACAGGGGGACCAGCCCCAGCATTTT; CDR3 protein: CASSLRQGDQPQHF
D gene: NA; V gene: TRBV14; J gene: TRBJ1-6; CDR3 DNA: TGTGCCAGCAGCCAAGAAAGGCGGAATTCACCCCTCCACTTT; CDR3 protein: CASSQERRNSPLHF
D gene: TRBD1; V gene: TRBV6-5; J gene: TRBJ1-4; CDR3 DNA: TGTGCCAGCGGACTCCGGACAGGCCTTAATGAAAAACTGTTTTTT; CDR3 protein: CASGLRTGLNEKLFF
D gene: NA; V gene: TRBV10-3; J gene: TRBJ1-2; CDR3 DNA: TGTGCCATCAGTGCAGGCAGCACTTATGGCTACACCTTC; CDR3 protein: CAISAGSTYGYTF
D gene: NA; V gene: TRBV6-5; J gene: TRBJ1-2; CDR3 DNA: TGTGCCAGCAGTTATCGCCAGGGCGGCTACACCTTC; CDR3 protein: CASSYRQGGYTF
D gene: TRBD2; V gene: TRBV28; J gene: TRBJ2-7; CDR3 DNA: TGTGCCAGCAGGCCCTGGAGGGCGGGGGGCTCTCACGAGCAGTACTTC; CDR3 protein: CASRPWRAGGSHEQYF
D gene: NA; V gene: TRBV6-2/TRBV6-3; J gene: TRBJ2-7; CDR3 DNA: TGTGCCAGCAGTTACTCGACTTTCGCGGGAAGGTACGAGCAGTACTTC; CDR3 protein: CASSYSTFAGRYEQYF
D gene: TRBD2; V gene: TRBV2; J gene: TRBJ2-1; CDR3 DNA: TGTGCCAGCATTGGGACTAGCGGGAATGAGCAGTTCTTC; CDR3 protein: CASIGTSGNEQFF
D gene: TRBD1; V gene: TRBV5-1; J gene: TRBJ2-1; CDR3 DNA: TGCGCCAGCAAGGGCCAGGGGGCTAACAATGAGCAGTTCTTC; CDR3 protein: CASKGQGANNEQFF
D gene: TRBD1; V gene: TRBV2; J gene: TRBJ2-5; CDR3 DNA: TGTGCCAGCAGCCCAGGGACAGGGCAGACCCAGTACTTC; CDR3 protein: CASSPGTGQTQYF
D gene: NA; V gene: TRBV4-1; J gene: TRBJ2-1; CDR3 DNA: TGCGCCAGCAGCCAAGTTCGGGTCTACAATGAGCAGTTCTTC; CDR3 protein: CASSQVRVYNEQFF
D gene: TRBD1; V gene: TRBV6-5; J gene: TRBJ1-2; CDR3 DNA: TGTGCCAGCAGTAAACGAACAGGGGTGGGAGGCTACACCTTC; CDR3 protein: CASSKRTGVGGYTF
D gene: NA; V gene: TRBV7-8; J gene: TRBJ2-4; CDR3 DNA: TGTGCCAGCAGCTTAGATGAGGCCCGAATCATTCAGTACTTC; CDR3 protein: CASSLDEARIIQYF
D gene: TRBD2; V gene: TRBV19; J gene: TRBJ2-4; CDR3 DNA: TGTGCCAGTAGCGCGGGACTAGGAAGTACTCAGTACTTC; CDR3 protein: CASSAGLGSTQYF
D gene: NA; V gene: TRBV11-3; J gene: TRBJ2-7; CDR3 DNA: TGTGCCAGCAGCCCAGGAGGGACAGATTCCTACGAGCAGTACTTC; CDR3 protein: CASSPGGTDSYEQYF
D gene: NA; V gene: TRBV19; J gene: TRBJ1-3; CDR3 DNA: TGTGCCAGTAGTATACAGGGCGCGGGAAACACCATATATTTT; CDR3 protein: CASSIQGAGNTIYF
D gene: TRBD1; V gene: TRBV4-2; J gene: TRBJ1-5; CDR3 DNA: TGTGCCAGCAGCCAAGATCAGACAGGGGGCCTTCAGCCCCAGCATTTT; CDR3 protein: CASSQDQTGGLQPQHF
D gene: NA; V gene: TRBV9; J gene: TRBJ1-1; CDR3 DNA: TGTGCCAGCAGCGTAGTTCCGACAGTTGCTGAAGCTTTCTTT; CDR3 protein: CASSVVPTVAEAFF
D gene: TRBD1; V gene: TRBV7-8; J gene: TRBJ1-1; CDR3 DNA: TGTGCCAGCAGTCTAGGGGGACAGGGGGAGAACACTGAAGCTTTCTTT; CDR3 protein: CASSLGGQGENTEAFF
D gene: NA; V gene: TRBV5-4; J gene: TRBJ2-5; CDR3 DNA: TGTGCCAGCACCTTCGAGAACCAAGAGACCCAGTACTTC; CDR3 protein: CASTFENQETQYF
D gene: TRBD1; V gene: TRBV7-9; J gene: TRBJ1-2; CDR3 DNA: TGTGCCAGCAGCTTGGGACAGGGGGTTTATGGCTACACCTTC; CDR3 protein: CASSLGQGVYGYTF
D gene: NA; V gene: TRBV5-6; J gene: TRBJ1-2; CDR3 DNA: TGTGCCAGCAGCTTGGGTGGGGAGGCCTATGGCTACACCTTC; CDR3 protein: CASSLGGEAYGYTF
D gene: NA; V gene: TRBV15; J gene: TRBJ2-3; CDR3 DNA: TGTGCCACCAAACGAGGGCCCGGAGATACGCAGTATTTT; CDR3 protein: CATKRGPGDTQYF
D gene: TRBD1; V gene: TRBV6-5; J gene: TRBJ2-7; CDR3 DNA: TGTGCCAGCATGGACAGGGGGAGTGAGCAGTACTTC; CDR3 protein: CASMDRGSEQYF
D gene: NA; V gene: TRBV2; J gene: TRBJ2-7; CDR3 DNA: TGTGCCAGCAGGACATGGGACGAGCAGTACTTC; CDR3 protein: CASRTWDEQYF
D gene: NA; V gene: TRBV9; J gene: TRBJ2-5; CDR3 DNA: TGTGCCAGCAGCGCGTCACAGGGACAAGAGACCCAGTACTTC; CDR3 protein: CASSASQGQETQYF
D gene: NA; V gene: TRBV7-8; J gene: TRBJ2-7; CDR3 DNA: TGTGCCAGCAGCTTAACCTACCGGACCAACAGGGTGGGCGAGCAGTACTTC; CDR3 protein: CASSLTYRTNRVGEQYF
D gene: NA; V gene: TRBV7-9; J gene: TRBJ1-3; CDR3 DNA: TGTGCCAGCAGCACAGGGATCTCTGGAAACACCATATATTTT; CDR3 protein: CASSTGISGNTIYF
D gene: TRBD1; V gene: TRBV4-2; J gene: TRBJ1-6; CDR3 DNA: TGTGCCAGCAGACATACAGGGGTAGGAGGTTCACCCCTCCACTTT; CDR3 protein: CASRHTGVGGSPLHF
D gene: TRBD2; V gene: TRBV5-1; J gene: TRBJ2-7; CDR3 DNA: TGCGCCAGCAGCTTCCTAGCGGGGCATTCCTACGAGCAGTACTTC; CDR3 protein: CASSFLAGHSYEQYF
D gene: NA; V gene: TRBV11-2; J gene: TRBJ1-4; CDR3 DNA: TGTGCCAGCAGCCCAGGCCTGATTGAAAAACTGTTTTTT; CDR3 protein: CASSPGLIEKLFF
D gene: NA; V gene: TRBV12-3/TRBV12-4; J gene: TRBJ1-2; CDR3 DNA: TGTGCCAGCAGTCTCCAGATAAACTATGGCTACACCTTC; CDR3 protein: CASSLQINYGYTF
D gene: NA; V gene: TRBV2; J gene: TRBJ2-1; CDR3 DNA: TGTGCCAGCAGAGGGGAGGGGGTTGAGCAGTTCTTC; CDR3 protein: CASRGEGVEQFF
D gene: NA; V gene: TRBV24-1; J gene: TRBJ1-5; CDR3 DNA: TGTGCCACCAGTGCGGGAGGCCTTAGCAATCAGCCCCAGCATTTT; CDR3 protein: CATSAGGLSNQPQHF
D gene: NA; V gene: TRBV3-1/TRBV3-2; J gene: TRBJ1-2; CDR3 DNA: TGTGCCAGCAGCCCATCTTTTAAGTGGTCACAGGGTAGTTCCTACACCTTC; CDR3 protein: CASSPSFKWSQGSSYTF
D gene: NA; V gene: TRBV7-2; J gene: TRBJ2-1; CDR3 DNA: TGTGCCAGCAGCCTCAGGGTAAGCTCCTACAATGAGCAGTTCTTC; CDR3 protein: CASSLRVSSYNEQFF